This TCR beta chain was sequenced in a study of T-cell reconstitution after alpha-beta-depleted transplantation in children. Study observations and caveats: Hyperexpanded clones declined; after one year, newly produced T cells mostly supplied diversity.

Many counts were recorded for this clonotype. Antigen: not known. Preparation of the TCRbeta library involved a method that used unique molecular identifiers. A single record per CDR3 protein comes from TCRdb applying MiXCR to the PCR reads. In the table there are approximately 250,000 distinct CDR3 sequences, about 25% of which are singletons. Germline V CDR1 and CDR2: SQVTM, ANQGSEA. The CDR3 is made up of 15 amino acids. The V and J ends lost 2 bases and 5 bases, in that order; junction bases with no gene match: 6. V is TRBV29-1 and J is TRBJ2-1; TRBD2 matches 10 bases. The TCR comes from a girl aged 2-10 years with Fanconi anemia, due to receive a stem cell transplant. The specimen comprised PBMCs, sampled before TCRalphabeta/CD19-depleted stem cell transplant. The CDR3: CSVERAGGRDNEQFF. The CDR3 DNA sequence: TGCAGCGTTGAAAGAGCGGGAGGGAGAGACAATGAGCAGTTCTTC.